The clone carrying this T cell receptor (beta chain) was observed a handful of times. Libraries were prepared by immunoSEQ multiplex PCR; TCRdb keeps only in-frame clonotypes and omits some of them. The sample records over 20,000 clones, roughly 75% being singletons. This entry is derived from a study of sequential checkpoint blockade in melanoma. V was shortened by 0 bases and J by 10 bases, with 11 bases between the two germline ends. This CDR3 is built from 13 residues. Germline V gene lookup returns CDR1 LGHNA and CDR2 YSLEER. Stated treatment: randomized to nivolumab then ipilimumab (arm A) or the reverse (arm B). PBMC sorting kept live CD3+CD8+ cells without CD19 or CD56.

The sample consisted of CD8+ T cells sorted from blood (inferred from file names), taken from a patient given nivolumab and ipilimumab in sequence. The rearrangement joins TRBV4-3 to TRBJ2-3, with D maybe TRBD2 (6 bases). The source of this sequence is a human donor with melanoma. The CDR3 nucleotides are TGCGCCAGCAGCCAAGATACGGGGGTCGCGCAGTATTTT. It is translated as CASSQDTGVAQYF.